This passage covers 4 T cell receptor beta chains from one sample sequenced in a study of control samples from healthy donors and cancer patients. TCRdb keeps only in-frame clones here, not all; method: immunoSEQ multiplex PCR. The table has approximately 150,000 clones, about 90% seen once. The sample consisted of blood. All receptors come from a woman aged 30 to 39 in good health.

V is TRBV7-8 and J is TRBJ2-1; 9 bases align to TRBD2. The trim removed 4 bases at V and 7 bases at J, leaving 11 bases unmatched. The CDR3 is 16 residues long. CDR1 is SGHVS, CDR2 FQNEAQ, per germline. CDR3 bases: TGTGCCAGCAGCTCCCTAAGGCTAGCGGGAATGAATGAGCAGTTCTTC. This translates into CASSSLRLAGMNEQFF.

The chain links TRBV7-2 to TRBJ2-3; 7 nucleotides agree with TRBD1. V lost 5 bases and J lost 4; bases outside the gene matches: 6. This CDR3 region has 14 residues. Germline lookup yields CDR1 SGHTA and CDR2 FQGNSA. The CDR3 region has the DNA TGTGCCAGCAGCCAACAGGGGCTGGCAGATACGCAGTATTTT. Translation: CASSQQGLADTQYF.

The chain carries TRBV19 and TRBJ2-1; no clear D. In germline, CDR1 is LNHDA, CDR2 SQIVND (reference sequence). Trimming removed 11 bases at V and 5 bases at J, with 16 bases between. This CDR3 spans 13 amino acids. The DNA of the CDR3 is TGTGCCTCCGAATCTTCGGATCACAATGAGCAGTTCTTC. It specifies CASESSDHNEQFF.

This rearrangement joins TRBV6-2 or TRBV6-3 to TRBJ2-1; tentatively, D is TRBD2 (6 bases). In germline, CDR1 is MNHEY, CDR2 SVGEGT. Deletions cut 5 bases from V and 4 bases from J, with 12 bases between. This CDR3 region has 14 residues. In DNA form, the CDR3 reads TGTGCCAGCAGTCGCGGGGCGGGGTACAATGAGCAGTTCTTC. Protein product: CASSRGAGYNEQFF.